This TCR beta chain was documented in a study of OX40 agonist ivuxolimab in advanced cancers. Study-level background: The costimulatory receptor OX40 (CD134) was targeted by ivuxolimab, a fully human IgG2 agonistic monoclonal antibody. The paper covers the monotherapy dose-escalation part of the phase I ivuxolimab trial, which included N of about 50 patients. Peripheral TCRbeta sequencing aimed to test whether ivuxolimab altered TCR sequence diversity and caused clonal T-cell expansion. Partial responses occurred in three dose-escalation patients: two with cutaneous melanoma and one with hepatocellular carcinoma. Among the roughly 50 dose-escalation patients, approximately 20 had hepatocellular carcinoma, roughly 15 melanoma, 9 renal cell carcinoma and 9 head and neck cancer. Patients were allowed to have had prior anti-PD-1, anti-PD-L1 or anti-CTLA-4 therapy, and approximately 40% of the dose-escalation patients had been treated with checkpoint inhibitors. Intravenous ivuxolimab was administered to patients every 2 weeks at six dose levels: 0.01, 0.1, 0.3, 1.5, 3 and 10 mg/kg. In the dose-escalation cohort, approximately 82% of patients were male, and the mean age was roughly 60 years with a range of roughly 20 to 85.

General findings and caveats noted by the study authors: Partial responders in the 0.1-3.0 mg/kg groups had among the lowest normalized peripheral clonal expansion, especially among CD8+ T cells. At doses from 0.1 to 3.0 mg/kg, clonal expansion was seen in both CD4+ and CD8+ blood T cells between baseline and week 6. The antigen specificity of the clonally expanded peripheral T cells was not determined. After ivuxolimab, expanded clones were on average more numerous among CD8+ T cells than among CD4+ T cells. Low levels of normalized T-cell clonal expansion were also seen in some patients who did not respond.

Genomic DNA was extracted from sorted cells for sequencing of the TCRbeta CDR3 region. The immunoSEQ Assay was used for sequencing of TCRbeta CDR3 regions. Here the immuneACCESS table is served through TCRdb, limited to in-frame sequences with V and J called. Missing clones are a known gap in these copies; in checked studies unresolved V genes cover under half, and the rest lacks a known reason. This sample gives roughly 86,000 clones in total; 80% to 95% of them show up just once. The ten largest clones represent 1.1% of the sample. Per the germline V gene, ENHRY is the CDR1 and SYGVKD is the CDR2. The germline V end is reduced by 5 bases and the J end by 3 bases; junction bases left unmatched: 17. The CDR3 measures 19 amino acids from cysteine to phenylalanine. Only CDR3 DNA is held: 57 bases, read in frame from base 1. Patients with a history of autoimmune disease or receiving systemic immunosuppression were excluded from the trial. Peripheral blood for TCR sequencing was drawn from every dose cohort at baseline, at cycle 4 day 1 and at cycle 7 day 1. The samples were drawn from a first-in-human, open-label, multicenter phase I dose-escalation trial of ivuxolimab. The trial enrolled adults with locally advanced or metastatic head and neck squamous cell, hepatocellular, melanoma or renal cell carcinoma. CD4+ and CD8+ T cells were sorted separately from peripheral blood before TCR sequencing.

As concerns this clone: Its antigen is unknown. No much larger clone is present one base from it, and per-base qualities are unavailable.

Material: CD4+ or CD8+ T cells sorted from blood, obtained in a trial of the OX40 agonist ivuxolimab. The receptor was derived from an adult with an advanced solid tumor such as melanoma, head and neck, liver or kidney cancer. This sequence uses TRBV10-3 and TRBJ2-7; TRBD2 lines up with 12 middle nucleotides. The DNA reads TGTGCCATCAGTACCCATTTGGGGCTAGCGGGAGGGGGCCTCTACGAGCAGTACTTC. Translation gives CAISTHLGLAGGGLYEQYF.